This T cell receptor beta chain is from a study of T cell responses to AZD1222 COVID-19 vaccine. Turning to the study itself: Pooling covered second doses at about 4 or about 12 weeks.

CDR1 is SGDLS, CDR2 YYNGEE, per germline. This CDR3 comprises 16 residues. V was trimmed by 5 bases and J by 3 bases, leaving 20 bases between them. Study-wide findings and caveats: Nearly half of the spike-specific TCRs reportedly recognize variant regions that carry no mutations. Donors skewed white British and female; clonal diversity was possibly underestimated. Baseline seropositivity occurred in only a handful of AZD1222 recipients.

In regard to this clone: Its antigen is currently unknown.

The data were produced by immunoSEQ multiplex PCR, yet TCRdb's version contains in-frame clones alone and is incomplete. The table lists over 85,000 clones, 85% to 95% of them singletons, with around 7.8% in the top ten. Sequenced material: peripheral blood, taken on day 0 of AZD1222 vaccination. The rearrangement links TRBV9 to TRBJ1-2; D is possibly TRBD1 (6 bases). The receptor comes from an adult in good health. The CDR3 loop is CASRRQEIEGDYGYTF. CDR3 coding DNA: TGTGCCAGCAGAAGACAGGAGATCGAGGGTGACTATGGCTACACCTTC.